These T cell receptor beta chains were read from a single sample in a study of T cell changes during pregnancy in multiple sclerosis. Assay used: immunoSEQ multiplex PCR; TCRdb lists only in-frame clones, some missing. The data contain 50,000 to 65,000 clones, around 90% of them singletons. The sequenced sample was CD4+ T cells from peripheral blood mononuclear cells, obtained in the first trimester of pregnancy. The receptors stem from a female donor with multiple sclerosis, enrolled in a pregnancy study. CDR3s include the opening cysteine and the closing phenylalanine or tryptophan. The order of the fields is D gene, clone size, V gene, J gene, CDR3 protein, CDR3 DNA. D genes are given only for firm matches. Clone size is not always given. Where it is, it says once, few, many or a class for expanded clones.

TRBD2	.	TRBV6-5	TRBJ2-5	CASSYSKLAQVTQYF	TGTGCCAGCAGTTACTCGAAACTAGCGCAGGTGACCCAGTACTTC
.	.	TRBV18	TRBJ2-7	CASSPLPGAEQYF	TGTGCCAGCTCACCACTCCCAGGGGCCGAGCAGTACTTC
.	.	TRBV2	TRBJ1-2	CASSRNYGYTF	TGTGCCAGCAGCCGTAACTATGGCTACACCTTC
TRBD2	.	TRBV6-5	TRBJ2-7	CASSYGTTYEQYF	TGTGCCAGCAGTTACGGGACTACCTACGAGCAGTACTTC
.	.	TRBV5-6	TRBJ1-6	CASSRGTASPLHF	TGTGCCAGCAGCCGAGGGACTGCATCACCCCTCCACTTT
TRBD2	.	TRBV5-8	TRBJ2-5	CASSLGSVGGTETQYF	TGTGCCAGCAGCTTGGGATCTGTGGGAGGGACGGAGACCCAGTACTTC
TRBD1	.	TRBV15	TRBJ1-5	CATRGRGQGNQPQHF	TGTGCCACCCGGGGCAGGGGGCAAGGGAATCAGCCCCAGCATTTT
TRBD1	.	TRBV6-6	TRBJ2-7	CASSYDRTGAYEQYF	TGTGCCAGCAGTTACGACCGCACAGGGGCCTACGAGCAGTACTTC
.	.	TRBV5-5	TRBJ1-5	CASSFRVVTVINQPQHF	TGTGCCAGCAGCTTTAGAGTAGTGACAGTCATAAATCAGCCCCAGCATTTT
TRBD2	.	TRBV7-8	TRBJ2-4	CASSLAGTSGGLIAKNIQYF	TGTGCCAGCAGCTTAGCGGGCACTAGCGGGGGGCTCATAGCCAAAAACATTCAGTACTTC
.	.	TRBV7-9	TRBJ2-5	CASRVQGPQETQYF	TGTGCCAGCAGGGTACAGGGTCCTCAAGAGACCCAGTACTTC
.	.	TRBV5-4	TRBJ2-5	CASSSPNSGTGGQETQYF	TGTGCCAGCAGCTCCCCAAACTCCGGGACTGGGGGGCAAGAGACCCAGTACTTC
TRBD1	.	TRBV5-5	TRBJ1-1	CASSRQGNTEAFF	TGTGCCAGCAGCCGACAGGGAAACACTGAAGCTTTCTTT
TRBD1	.	TRBV15	TRBJ2-7	CATSRGDSSYEQYF	TGTGCCACCAGCAGAGGGGACAGCTCCTACGAGCAGTACTTC
TRBD2	.	TRBV5-1	TRBJ2-1	CASSLIAGDNEQFF	TGCGCCAGCAGCTTGATAGCGGGGGACAATGAGCAGTTCTTC
TRBD1	once	TRBV25-1	TRBJ2-5	CASSVAGGETQYF	TGTGCCAGCAGTGTGGCAGGGGGAGAGACCCAGTACTTC
.	.	TRBV21-1	TRBJ2-7	CASSKAPLGRGPYEQYF	TGTGCCAGCAGCAAAGCCCCCCTTGGCAGGGGGCCCTACGAGCAGTACTTC
.	.	TRBV6-1	TRBJ1-6	CASSESGFRVSPLHF	TGTGCCAGCAGTGAATCGGGATTTAGGGTTTCACCCCTCCACTTT
TRBD2	.	TRBV6-1	TRBJ2-5	CASSEGGGAEETQYF	TGTGCCAGCAGTGAAGGCGGGGGGGCGGAAGAGACCCAGTACTTC
TRBD1	.	TRBV4-1	TRBJ2-5	CASSRSGTEETQYF	TGCGCCAGCAGCCGGTCCGGGACAGAAGAGACCCAGTACTTC
.	.	TRBV5-4	TRBJ2-1	CASSLELAYEQFF	TGTGCCAGCAGCTTGGAACTAGCCTATGAGCAGTTCTTC
TRBD1	.	TRBV11-1	TRBJ2-1	CASSTKRTGATYNEQFF	TGTGCCAGCAGCACTAAAAGGACAGGGGCTACCTACAATGAGCAGTTCTTC
TRBD2	.	TRBV6-5	TRBJ2-7	CASSYSGGGQYEQYF	TGTGCCAGCAGTTACTCGGGGGGAGGGCAATACGAGCAGTACTTC
TRBD1	.	TRBV6-5	TRBJ1-5	CASRGTGKNQPQHF	TGTGCCAGCAGGGGGACAGGGAAGAATCAGCCCCAGCATTTT
.	many	TRBV7-2	TRBJ2-1	CASSLALGFGGHNEQFF	TGTGCCAGCAGCTTAGCGCTGGGGTTCGGGGGGCACAATGAGCAGTTCTTC
TRBD2	.	TRBV7-2	TRBJ2-1	CASRTGGSYNEQFF	TGTGCCAGCAGGACGGGGGGCTCCTACAATGAGCAGTTCTTC
TRBD2	.	TRBV7-9	TRBJ2-3	CASSSRRLAGGHTDTQYF	TGTGCCAGCAGCTCCCGCCGGCTAGCGGGGGGCCACACAGATACGCAGTATTTT
TRBD1	.	TRBV10-3	TRBJ2-7	CAISAVGGQGGREQYF	TGTGCCATCAGTGCCGTGGGGGGACAGGGCGGCCGCGAGCAGTACTTC
.	.	TRBV5-4	TRBJ2-3	CASSSRLGDPNLTDTQYF	TGTGCCAGCAGCTCCCGCCTAGGCGACCCTAATCTCACAGATACGCAGTATTTT
TRBD1	.	TRBV9	TRBJ2-7	CASSRGQFLSEQYF	TGTGCCAGCAGCCGGGGACAGTTCTTGTCCGAGCAGTACTTC
.	.	TRBV5-5	TRBJ1-2	CASSLAGESYGYTF	TGTGCCAGCAGCTTGGCCGGGGAATCCTATGGCTACACCTTC
.	.	TRBV7-9	TRBJ1-2	CASSFGTANYGYTF	TGTGCCAGCAGCTTTGGGACTGCTAACTATGGCTACACCTTC
.	.	TRBV7-9	TRBJ1-6	CASSGRVYNSPLHF	TGTGCCAGCAGCGGCCGGGTTTATAATTCACCCCTCCACTTT
.	.	TRBV7-3	TRBJ1-1	CASSLNSLNTEAFF	TGTGCCAGCAGCTTAAACAGCTTGAACACTGAAGCTTTCTTT
TRBD2	.	TRBV7-2	TRBJ2-7	CATSVSSGASYEQYF	TGTGCCACCTCCGTTTCTAGCGGGGCCTCCTACGAGCAGTACTTC
TRBD1	.	TRBV7-7	TRBJ2-5	CASSLTDRGPQYF	TGTGCCAGCAGCCTGACGGACAGGGGCCCCCAGTACTTC
.	.	TRBV9	TRBJ1-3	CASSVEPAGGNFGNTIYF	TGTGCCAGCAGCGTGGAGCCCGCCGGGGGGAATTTTGGAAACACCATATATTTT
.	.	TRBV6-5	TRBJ2-5	CASSYAGGRWTQYF	TGTGCCAGCAGTTATGCAGGGGGGAGGTGGACCCAGTACTTC
TRBD2	.	TRBV4-3	TRBJ2-1	CASSPEAGGPYNEQFF	TGCGCCAGCAGCCCCGAAGCGGGGGGGCCCTACAATGAGCAGTTCTTC
TRBD1	.	TRBV19	TRBJ2-6	CATHGQVSSGANVLTF	TGTGCCACTCACGGACAGGTTAGCTCTGGGGCCAACGTCCTGACTTTC
.	.	TRBV2	TRBJ1-5	CASSPLNWGRSNQPQHF	TGTGCCAGCAGCCCTCTAAACTGGGGGAGGAGCAATCAGCCCCAGCATTTT
TRBD1	.	TRBV30	TRBJ1-1	CAWSKGTGYTEAFF	TGTGCCTGGAGTAAAGGGACAGGGTACACTGAAGCTTTCTTT
TRBD2	.	TRBV30	TRBJ2-5	CAWRAAGSGTQYF	TGTGCCTGGAGGGCAGCGGGGTCTGGGACCCAGTACTTC
.	.	TRBV7-6	TRBJ1-5	CASSEGSAGNQPQHF	TGTGCCAGCAGCGAAGGGAGTGCGGGCAATCAGCCCCAGCATTTT
.	.	TRBV5-6	TRBJ1-5	CASSFWTLADQPQHF	TGTGCCAGCAGCTTCTGGACATTGGCGGATCAGCCCCAGCATTTT
.	.	TRBV7-2	TRBJ2-5	CASSSAGQETQYF	TGTGCCAGCAGCTCGGCGGGCCAAGAGACCCAGTACTTC
.	.	TRBV2	TRBJ1-6	CASSRQNGQGGSPLHF	TGTGCCAGCAGCCGTCAAAACGGACAAGGTGGTTCACCCCTCCACTTT
TRBD1	.	TRBV19	TRBJ2-7	CASSTPGQGWKQYF	TGTGCCAGTAGTACCCCGGGACAGGGATGGAAGCAGTACTTC
.	once	TRBV7-9	TRBJ1-2	CASSLGEYGYTF	TGTGCCAGCAGCTTGGGAGAATATGGCTACACCTTC
.	.	TRBV12-5	TRBJ1-5	CASGGDINQPQHF	TGTGCTAGTGGAGGGGACATAAATCAGCCCCAGCATTTT
TRBD1	.	TRBV25-1	TRBJ1-2	CASSLTGNTNYGYTF	TGTGCCAGCAGCCTGACAGGGAACACTAACTATGGCTACACCTTC
TRBD1	.	TRBV27	TRBJ2-1	CASSPDRALYNEQFF	TGTGCCAGCAGCCCTGACAGGGCCTTATACAATGAGCAGTTCTTC
.	.	TRBV9	TRBJ2-6	CASSVPGGANVLTF	TGTGCCAGCAGCGTACCAGGGGGGGCCAACGTCCTGACTTTC
TRBD1	.	TRBV9	TRBJ1-1	CASSKGQLNTEAFF	TGTGCCAGCAGCAAGGGACAGCTCAACACTGAAGCTTTCTTT
TRBD1	.	TRBV9	TRBJ1-1	CASKDRGNTEAFF	TGTGCCAGCAAGGACAGGGGGAACACTGAAGCTTTCTTT
.	.	TRBV4-3	TRBJ1-2	CASSQDRLAGAYYGYTF	TGCGCCAGCAGCCAAGACAGGTTGGCAGGGGCGTACTATGGCTACACCTTC
TRBD2	.	TRBV5-8	TRBJ2-4	CASSLVLAGLNF	TGTGCCAGCAGCTTGGTACTAGCGGGGTTGAACTTC